The 24 T cell receptor beta chains below were found in one sample sequenced in a study of control samples from healthy donors and cancer patients. The repertoire was sequenced with immunoSEQ multiplex PCR; TCRdb's copy has only in-frame clones and lacks some. The profile covers 75,000 to 100,000 clones, with approximately 82% appearing a single time and roughly 2% taken by the ten largest. The specimen was blood. These TCRs come from a man in his fifties or sixties in good health.

This clone turned up a few times. The V call is TRBV2, the J call TRBJ1-2; unclear D gene. This CDR3 comprises 12 residues. Trimming removed 8 bases from V and 6 bases from J, with 13 bases in between. The germline V gene encodes CDR1 SNHLY and CDR2 FYNNEI. The CDR3 sequence: CASQTALDGYTF. Here the CDR3 DNA reads TGTGCCAGCCAAACAGCACTGGATGGCTACACCTTC.

The chain has TRBV28 and TRBJ2-5; D is unresolved. V lost 8 bases and J lost 2, with 12 bases in between. This CDR3 is 13 amino acids long. Germline-derived CDR1 and CDR2 are MDHEN and SYDVKM. The CDR3 sequence: CASGLVGQETQYF. CDR3 sequence (DNA): TGTGCCAGCGGCCTAGTAGGGCAAGAGACCCAGTACTTC.

The CDR3, as DNA: TGTGCCAGCCGGAGGAGGGACCAGGGGCGCGGGAGTTTTATGTGGTCCTACAATGAGCAGTTCTTC. It encodes CASRRRDQGRGSFMWSYNEQFF. The chain links TRBV19 to TRBJ2-1; weak D call: TRBD2 (7 bases). CDR1 is LNHDA and CDR2 is SQIVND in the germline V gene (reference sequence). This CDR3 has 22 residues. V was cut by 9 bases and J by 1 base, with 37 bases left in between. The whole variable domain, remainder taken from reference TRBV19 and TRBJ2-1, is DGGITQSPKYLFRKEGQNVTLSCEQNLNHDAMYWYRQDPGQGLRLIYYSQIVNDFQKGDIAEGYSVSREKKESFPLTVTSAQKNPTAFYLCASRRRDQGRGSFMWSYNEQFFGPGTRLTVL.

This clone was found many times. The rearrangement uses TRBV7-9 and TRBJ1-2, with 9 bases aligning to TRBD1. Looked up from germline, CDR1 is SEHNR and CDR2 is FQNEAQ (reference sequence). This CDR3 region has 13 residues. Losses at the gene ends were 4 bases for V and 9 bases for J; bases not matched to a gene: 6. Here the CDR3 reads CASSWTGEGSYTF. The CDR3 DNA reads as TGTGCCAGCAGCTGGACAGGGGAGGGGAGCTACACCTTC.

The CDR3 sequence: CASSMADRNTGELFF. The DNA of the CDR3 is TGTGCCAGTAGTATGGCGGACAGAAACACCGGGGAGCTGTTTTTT. The chain combines TRBV19 with TRBJ2-2; weak D call: TRBD1 (6 bases). This CDR3 has 15 residues. Per germline, CDR1 LNHDA and CDR2 SQIVND (reference sequence). V was trimmed by 3 bases and J by 2 bases, leaving 10 bases between them.

This CDR3 is CAWSRGGYEQYF. CDR3 nucleotides: TGTGCCTGGAGTCGCGGGGGCTACGAGCAGTACTTC. This sequence joins TRBV30 and TRBJ2-7; TRBD2 matches 7 bases. The CDR3 is made up of 12 amino acids. The J segment lost 3 bases and the V segment lost 2 bases, leaving 1 base of the junction unmatched. The V gene's germline CDR1 is GTSNPN and CDR2 SVGIG (reference sequence). Full variable domain (remainder filled in from reference TRBV30 and TRBJ2-7): SQTIHQWPATLVQPVGSPLSLECTVEGTSNPNLYWYRQAAGRGLQLLFYSVGIGQISSEVPQNLSASRPQDRQFILSSKKLLLSDSGFYLCAWSRGGYEQYFGPGTRLTVT.

This clone was observed a few times. The chain recombines TRBV6-5 with TRBJ2-5; maybe TRBD2 (5 bases). The CDR3 is made up of 15 amino acids. Germline CDR1 and CDR2: MNHEY and SVGAGI. Trimming left V 6 bases short and J 2 bases short, with 16 bases between. Here the CDR3 reads CASSRGSGQQETQYF. The DNA of the CDR3 is TGTGCCAGCAGCCGGGGAAGTGGCCAGCAAGAGACCCAGTACTTC.

V gene TRBV18 combines with J gene TRBJ1-1, with unresolved D. This CDR3 spans 16 amino acids. V gave up 2 bases and J gave up 6 bases, with 19 bases separating them. From germline, CDR1 is KGHSH and CDR2 LQKENI. CDR3 DNA sequence: TGTGCCAGCTCACCAAGAGGAGGGAGGGCCAGCGCTGAAGCTTTCTTT. It codes for CASSPRGGRASAEAFF.

This clone was seen a handful of times. J is TRBJ2-7 and V is TRBV28; D is uncertain. Germline V CDR1 and CDR2: MDHEN, SYDVKM. V was clipped by 2 bases and J by 2 bases, with 10 bases between them. This CDR3 is built from 14 residues. The CDR3 bases are TGTGCCAGCAGTTTAATTGTACAGCCCTACGAGCAGTACTTC. Protein sequence: CASSLIVQPYEQYF.

Points on this clone: The identical CDR3 is also encoded by other nucleotide sequences in the sample. This chain joins TRBV19 and TRBJ1-5, with TRBD1 matching over 7 bases. J gave up 3 bases and V 7 bases, and 12 bases lay outside the gene matches. The CDR3 contains 16 residues. From germline, CDR1 is LNHDA and CDR2 SQIVND (reference sequence). The CDR3 protein is CASIGGRLGDNQPQHF. The CDR3 coding sequence is TGTGCCAGTATAGGGGGCCGGCTGGGGGACAATCAGCCCCAGCATTTT.

The chain couples TRBV3-1 (or the pseudogene TRBV3-2) to TRBJ2-3; TRBD2 matches at 8 bases. Germline V gene data show CDR1 as LGHDT and CDR2 as YNNKEL (reference sequence). The CDR3 is made up of 15 amino acids. V trimming: 4 bases; J trimming: 2 bases; junction bases outside the gene matches: 5. CDR3 DNA: TGTGCCAGCAGCCCGACGGGGGGGATCACAGATACGCAGTATTTT. Translated: CASSPTGGITDTQYF.

In this sample, this clone turned up once. This chain joins TRBV30 and TRBJ1-1; D gene unclear. CDR3 length equals 11 residues. The V and J ends lost 4 bases and 1 base respectively, with 4 bases between them. Germline-derived CDR1 and CDR2 are GTSNPN and SVGIG (reference sequence). The CDR3 region has the DNA TGTGCCTGGAAAGGGAACACTGAAGCTTTCTTT. Translated, it gives CAWKGNTEAFF.

This rearrangement joins TRBV6-6 to TRBJ2-3; 9 bases are a match to TRBD2. CDR3 length: 16 residues. With 5 bases clipped from V and 0 bases from J, the junction kept 6 bases outside the gene matches. Germline V gene data show CDR1 as MNHNY and CDR2 as SVGAGI (reference sequence). The CDR3 sequence: CASSPGTSPSTDTQYF. CDR3 nucleotides: TGTGCCAGCAGTCCCGGGACTAGCCCCAGCACAGATACGCAGTATTTT.

The V and J genes are TRBV30 and TRBJ2-5; possible D gene TRBD2, 7 bases. Germline V gives CDR1 GTSNPN, CDR2 SVGIG (reference sequence). Trimming removed 3 bases at V and 4 bases at J, with 15 bases between. CDR3 length: 14 residues. The CDR3 sequence: CAWSLGGGVETQYF. The CDR3 nucleotides are TGTGCCTGGAGCCTGGGGGGGGGCGTAGAGACCCAGTACTTC.

This clone was found a few times. The chain carries TRBV19 and TRBJ2-2; possibly TRBD1 for D (6 bases). CDR3 length equals 16 residues. The ends were cut back, 5 bases at V and 1 base at J, with 14 bases in the middle. CDR1 is LNHDA, CDR2 SQIVND, per germline (reference sequence). For the CDR3, the DNA is TGTGCCAGTAGTCCCACAGGGAGCGTGAACACCGGGGAGCTGTTTTTT. Protein product: CASSPTGSVNTGELFF.

The chain joins TRBV5-6 to TRBJ2-1; no definite D call. V lost 3 bases, J lost 6 bases, and 10 bases lay in between. This CDR3 region has 13 residues. Germline lookup yields CDR1 SGHDT and CDR2 YYEEEE. DNA of the CDR3: TGTGCCAGCAGCTCTCGACGGGCCAATGAGCAGTTCTTC. It codes for CASSSRRANEQFF.

This clone was seen just once. The V gene is TRBV7-8, the J gene TRBJ1-2; a possible D gene is TRBD1 (6 bases). Per germline, CDR1 SGHVS and CDR2 FQNEAQ. The CDR3 extends over 13 amino acids. V shed 2 bases and J shed 7 bases, with 11 bases lying between them. This CDR3 reads CASSLRGHGGYTF. The CDR3 region has the DNA TGTGCCAGCAGCTTACGGGGGCACGGTGGCTACACCTTC.

This clone has only a few counts. The chain links TRBV3-1 (or the pseudogene TRBV3-2) to TRBJ1-2; the D gene is possibly TRBD1 (6 bases). The CDR3 totals 14 residues. Trimming stripped 5 bases from V and 4 bases from J, with 14 bases between. Germline CDR1 and CDR2: LGHDT and YNNKEL (reference sequence). The CDR3 sequence is CASSRGGKAYGYTF. DNA of the CDR3: TGTGCCAGCAGCAGAGGGGGGAAGGCCTATGGCTACACCTTC.

The gene calls are TRBV19 and TRBJ1-6; 7 bases fit TRBD1. J lost 2 bases, V lost 3 bases, and 4 bases had no gene match. CDR1 is LNHDA and CDR2 is SQIVND in the germline V gene (reference sequence). The CDR3 has 16 residues. The CDR3 sequence: CASSMTGITYNSPLHF. In nucleotides, the CDR3 is TGTGCCAGTAGTATGACAGGGATCACCTATAATTCACCCCTCCACTTT.

The V and J genes are TRBV18 and TRBJ2-2; D is unresolved. Trimming removed 2 bases at V and 2 bases at J, with 9 bases between. The CDR3 totals 15 residues. Germline CDR1 KGHSH, CDR2 LQKENI. The CDR3 bases are TGTGCCAGCTCACCAACCCGGACCAACACCGGGGAGCTGTTTTTT. Amino acids: CASSPTRTNTGELFF. Together with reference TRBV18 and TRBJ2-2, the CDR3 gives the full variable domain: NAGVMQNPRHLVRRRGQEARLRCSPMKGHSHVYWYRQLPEEGLKFMVYLQKENIIDESGMPKERFSAEFPKEGPSILRIQQVVRGDSAAYFCASSPTRTNTGELFFGEGSRLTVL.

The V call is TRBV7-2, the J call TRBJ2-7; no clear D gene. The germline V gene has CDR1 SGHTA and CDR2 FQGNSA. V was shortened by 1 base and J by 2 bases, with 6 bases between the two germline ends. There are 13 residues in the CDR3. CDR3 sequence: CASSLEIPYEQYF. CDR3 in DNA: TGTGCCAGCAGCTTAGAAATCCCCTACGAGCAGTACTTC.

V is TRBV24-1 and J is TRBJ2-7, with a possible D match to TRBD2 (5 bases). V gave up 5 bases and J gave up 5 bases, with 12 bases separating them. The germline gives CDR1 KGHDR, CDR2 SFDVKD. CDR3 length: 13 residues. CDR3: CATSVPDWDEQYF. The CDR3 DNA reads as TGTGCCACCAGTGTCCCGGACTGGGACGAGCAGTACTTC.

The V call is TRBV5-1, the J call TRBJ2-7; D unclear. In germline, CDR1 is SGHRS, CDR2 YFSETQ. The CDR3 runs to 14 residues. V was trimmed by 4 bases and J by 5 bases, leaving 16 bases between them. CDR3 nucleotide sequence: TGCGCCAGCAGCCCCCTGGGCGGCTCGGACGAGCAGTACTTC. Protein product: CASSPLGGSDEQYF.

This chain uses TRBV12-3 or TRBV12-4 with TRBJ2-1, with 8 bases matching TRBD2. V was pared by 5 bases and J by 11 bases, with 5 bases of the junction left unmatched. This CDR3 is built from 12 residues. Here the CDR3 reads CASSLRGGKQFF. The DNA for the CDR3 is TGTGCCAGCAGTCTCCGGGGGGGGAAGCAGTTCTTC.